This T cell receptor beta chain was found in a study of response to subunit inactivated influenza vaccine. TCRdb used MiXCR to reprocess the RT-PCR reads, holding one entry per CDR3 protein. The sample contains 650,000 to 850,000 distinct CDR3 sequences, about 15% of which appear only once. Study-wide results and caveats: A suggestion made by the authors is that each seasonal influenza vaccination recruits few new T cells.

As concerns this clonotype: The antigen remains unidentified.

Germline CDR1 and CDR2: LNHDA and SQIVND (reference sequence). Trimming left V 8 bases short and J 10 bases short, with 14 bases between. The CDR3 has 11 residues. This sequence was found in a man in his fifties or sixties who received an inactivated influenza vaccine. Sequenced material: PBMCs from blood, taken less than 15 days before vaccination. V gene TRBV19 combines with J gene TRBJ1-1; D not resolved. In DNA, the CDR3 is TGTGCCAGTTCATCTGGGCAGGTAGCTTTCTTT. Protein product: CASSSGQVAFF.